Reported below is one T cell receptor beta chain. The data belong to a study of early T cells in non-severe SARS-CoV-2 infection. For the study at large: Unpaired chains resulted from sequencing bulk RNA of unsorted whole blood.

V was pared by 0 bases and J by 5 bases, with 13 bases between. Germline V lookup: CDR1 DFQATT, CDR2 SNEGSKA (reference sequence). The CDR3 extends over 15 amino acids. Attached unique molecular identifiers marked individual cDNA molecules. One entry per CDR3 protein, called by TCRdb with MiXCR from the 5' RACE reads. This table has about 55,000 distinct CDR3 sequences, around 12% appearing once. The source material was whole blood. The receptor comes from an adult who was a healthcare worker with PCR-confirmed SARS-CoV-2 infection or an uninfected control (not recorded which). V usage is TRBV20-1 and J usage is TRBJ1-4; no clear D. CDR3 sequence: CSARDLAKSNEKLFF. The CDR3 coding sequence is TGCAGTGCTAGAGATTTGGCGAAGTCGAATGAAAAACTGTTTTTT.